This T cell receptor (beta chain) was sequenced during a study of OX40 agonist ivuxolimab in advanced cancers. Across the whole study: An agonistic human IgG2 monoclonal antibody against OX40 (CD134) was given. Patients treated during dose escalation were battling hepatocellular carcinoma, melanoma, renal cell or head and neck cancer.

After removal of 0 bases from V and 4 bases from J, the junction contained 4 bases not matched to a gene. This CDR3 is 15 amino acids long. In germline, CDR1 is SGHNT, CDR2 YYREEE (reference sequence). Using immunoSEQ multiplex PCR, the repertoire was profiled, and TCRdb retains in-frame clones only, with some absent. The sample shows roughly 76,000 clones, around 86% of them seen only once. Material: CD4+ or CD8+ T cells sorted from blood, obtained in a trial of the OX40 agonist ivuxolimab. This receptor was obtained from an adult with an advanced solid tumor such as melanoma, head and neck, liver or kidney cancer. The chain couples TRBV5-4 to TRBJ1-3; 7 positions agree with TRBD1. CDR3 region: CASSLDRGPGNTIYF. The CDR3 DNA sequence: TGTGCCAGCAGCTTGGACAGGGGACCCGGAAACACCATATATTTT. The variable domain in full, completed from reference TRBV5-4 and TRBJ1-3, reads ETGVTQSPTHLIKTRGQQVTLRCSSQSGHNTVSWYQQALGQGPQFIFQYYREEENGRGNFPPRFSGLQFPNYSSELNVNALELDDSALYLCASSLDRGPGNTIYFGEGSWLTVV.